This T cell receptor beta chain is from a study of T cell repertoires in cytomegalovirus infection. Study-wide context: Both CMV infection and a matching HLA type were indicated by public TCR beta signatures.

A note on this clonotype: The antigen is unknown.

TCRdb analysed the reads with MiXCR anew, one entry per CDR3 protein. The profile shows some 600,000 distinct CDR3 sequences, more than 20% of them singletons. Germline CDR1 reads WNHNN; CDR2 reads SYGVQD (reference sequence). The CDR3 consists of 16 residues. V was shortened by 3 bases and J by 2 bases, with 17 bases between the two germline ends. Study outcomes and limitations: Accumulated public TCR beta family frequency recognized individuals carrying CMV together with the relevant HLA. HLA-C-restricted, CMV-specific TCR beta clonotypes were dominant ex vivo.

This TCR came from a human donor in good health (CMV status not recorded). Some clones in this sample may be carry-over from other donors' samples. This chain links TRBV10-1 with TRBJ2-7; D gene uncertain. Sequencing was performed on CD8+ T cells from PBMCs. The CDR3 region has the DNA TGCGCCAGCAGTGATGGTTCTCACAAACGACCCTACGAGCAGTACTTC. Amino acid sequence: CASSDGSHKRPYEQYF.